This T cell receptor (beta chain) was profiled in a study of blood T cell repertoires in COVID-19. Study as a whole: PBMCs, B-cell-depleted T cells, or T cells were the source of the cDNA or gDNA that made up the material.

Trimming removed 0 bases at V and 7 bases at J, with 6 bases between. The germline V gene encodes CDR1 WNHNN and CDR2 SYGVQD (reference sequence). The CDR3 is 13 residues long. Assay used: immunoSEQ multiplex PCR; TCRdb lists only in-frame clones, some missing. The repertoire holds over 100,000 clones, with around three quarters as singletons. The chain couples TRBV10-1 to TRBJ1-4, with TRBD1 as a possible D gene (5 bases). Sequenced input: peripheral blood. The clonotype comes from a human donor in a cohort sampled during active or convalescent COVID-19. The CDR3 coding sequence is TGCGCCAGCAGTGAGTCAGGGGCTGAAAAACTGTTTTTT. Translation gives CASSESGAEKLFF.